This entry features one T cell receptor (beta chain) sequence. The antigen is not known. The data belong to a study of siplizumab effects on memory and regulatory T cells. Overall study results and limits: Most alloreactive clones went unmapped to unstimulated subsets; only a minor fraction mapped. About 75-95% of proliferating CD4+ or CD8+ clones had no assignable naive or memory phenotype.

This CDR3 has 15 residues. The trim removed 5 bases at V and 3 bases at J, leaving 7 bases unmatched. The germline CDR1 and CDR2 sequences are SGHAT and FQNNGV. Some clones are missing from TCRdb's copy, which holds only in-frame ones; the method was immunoSEQ multiplex PCR. This sample yields 110,000 or so clones, of which 90% to 95% are seen a single time; around 0.16% belongs to the top ten. The rearrangement uses TRBV11-2 and TRBJ2-7; TRBD1 aligns across 10 bases. This receptor was identified in a human donor in good health. The sample taken for sequencing was non-Treg CD4+ T cells sorted from blood. The CDR3 nucleotides are TGTGCCAGCAGCGTTGGGACAGGGGTTATCTACGAGCAGTACTTC. Protein: CASSVGTGVIYEQYF.